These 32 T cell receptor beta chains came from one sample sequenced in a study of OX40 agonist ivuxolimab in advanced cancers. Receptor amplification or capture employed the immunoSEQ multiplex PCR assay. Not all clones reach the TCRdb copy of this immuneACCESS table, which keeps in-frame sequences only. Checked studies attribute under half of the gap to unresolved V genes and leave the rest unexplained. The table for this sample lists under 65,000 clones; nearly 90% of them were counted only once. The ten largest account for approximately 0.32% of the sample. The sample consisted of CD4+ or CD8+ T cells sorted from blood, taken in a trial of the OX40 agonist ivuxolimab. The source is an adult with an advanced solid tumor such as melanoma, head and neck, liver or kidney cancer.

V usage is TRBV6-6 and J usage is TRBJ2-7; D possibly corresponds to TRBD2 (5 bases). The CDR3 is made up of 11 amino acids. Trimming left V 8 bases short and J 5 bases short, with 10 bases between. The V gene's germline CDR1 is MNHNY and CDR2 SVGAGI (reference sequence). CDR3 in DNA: TGTGCCAGCGTGGGGAGCCACGAGCAGTACTTC. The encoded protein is CASVGSHEQYF.

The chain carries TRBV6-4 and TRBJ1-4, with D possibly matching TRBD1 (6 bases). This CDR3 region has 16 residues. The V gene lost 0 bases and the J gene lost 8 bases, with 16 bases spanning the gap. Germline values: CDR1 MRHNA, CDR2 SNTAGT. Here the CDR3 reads CASSDSKEGEKEKLFF. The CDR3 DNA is TGTGCCAGCAGTGACTCGAAAGAGGGGGAGAAAGAAAAACTGTTTTTT.

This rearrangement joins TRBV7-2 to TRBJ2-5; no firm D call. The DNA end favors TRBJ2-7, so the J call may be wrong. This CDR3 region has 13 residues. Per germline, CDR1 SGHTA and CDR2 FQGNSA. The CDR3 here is CASSLHLAYEQYF. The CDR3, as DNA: TGTGCCAGCAGCTTGCACCTAGCCTACGAGCAGTACTTC.

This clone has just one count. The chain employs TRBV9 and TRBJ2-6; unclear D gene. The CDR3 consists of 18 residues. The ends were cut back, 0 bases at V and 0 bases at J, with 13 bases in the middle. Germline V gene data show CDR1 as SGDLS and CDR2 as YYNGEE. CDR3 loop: CASSVEQLPTSGANVLTF. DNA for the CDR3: TGTGCCAGCAGCGTAGAACAGCTACCAACCTCTGGGGCCAACGTCCTGACTTTC.

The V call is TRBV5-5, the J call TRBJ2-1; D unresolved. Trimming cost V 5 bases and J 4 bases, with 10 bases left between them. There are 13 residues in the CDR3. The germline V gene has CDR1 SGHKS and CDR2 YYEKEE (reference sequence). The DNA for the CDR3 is TGTGCCAGCAGTTTCGATGGGTACAATGAGCAGTTCTTC. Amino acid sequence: CASSFDGYNEQFF. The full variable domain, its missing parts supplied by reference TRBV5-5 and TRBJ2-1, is DAGVTQSPTHLIKTRGQQVTLRCSPISGHKSVSWYQQVLGQGPQFIFQYYEKEERGRGNFPDRFSARQFPNYSSELNVNALLLGDSALYLCASSFDGYNEQFFGPGTRLTVL.

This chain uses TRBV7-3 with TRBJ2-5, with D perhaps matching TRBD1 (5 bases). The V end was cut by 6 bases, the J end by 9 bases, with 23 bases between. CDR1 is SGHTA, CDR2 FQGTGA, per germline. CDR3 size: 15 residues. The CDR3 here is CASSSNIPGLGAQYF. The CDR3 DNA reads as TGTGCCAGCAGTTCCAACATACCGGGCCTAGGGGCCCAGTACTTC.

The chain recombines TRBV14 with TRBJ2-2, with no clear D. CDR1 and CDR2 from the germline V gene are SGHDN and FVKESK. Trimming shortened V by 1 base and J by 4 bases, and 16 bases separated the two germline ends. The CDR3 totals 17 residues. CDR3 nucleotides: TGTGCCAGCAGCCAAGGTCTCGAGTATTGGGGCACCGGGGAGCTGTTTTTT. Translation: CASSQGLEYWGTGELFF.

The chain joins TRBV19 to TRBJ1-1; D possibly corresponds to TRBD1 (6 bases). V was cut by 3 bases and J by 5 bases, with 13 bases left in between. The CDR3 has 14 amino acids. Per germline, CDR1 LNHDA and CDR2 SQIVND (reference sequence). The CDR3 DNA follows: TGTGCCAGTAGTATCTTCGGGGGCCGGACTGAAGCTTTCTTT. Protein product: CASSIFGGRTEAFF.

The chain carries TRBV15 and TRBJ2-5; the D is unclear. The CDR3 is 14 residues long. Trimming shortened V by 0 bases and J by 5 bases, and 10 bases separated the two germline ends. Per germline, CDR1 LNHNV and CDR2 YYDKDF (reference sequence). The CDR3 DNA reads TGTGCCACCAGCAGAGATGTCGGAGCGGAGACCCAGTACTTC. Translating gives CATSRDVGAETQYF.

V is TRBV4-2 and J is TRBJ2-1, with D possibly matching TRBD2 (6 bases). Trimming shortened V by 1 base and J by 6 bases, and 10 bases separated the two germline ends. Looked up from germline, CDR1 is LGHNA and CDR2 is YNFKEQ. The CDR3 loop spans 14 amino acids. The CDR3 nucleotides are TGTGCCAGCAGCCAAGGTCTAGCGCGCAATGAGCAGTTCTTC. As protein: CASSQGLARNEQFF.

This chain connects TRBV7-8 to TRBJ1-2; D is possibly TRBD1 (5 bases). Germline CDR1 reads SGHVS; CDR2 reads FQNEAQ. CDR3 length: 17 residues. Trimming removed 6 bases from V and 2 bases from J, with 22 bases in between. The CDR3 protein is CASSIRLGGGRNYGYTF. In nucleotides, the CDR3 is TGTGCCAGCAGTATTAGGTTGGGCGGGGGGAGAAACTATGGCTACACCTTC.

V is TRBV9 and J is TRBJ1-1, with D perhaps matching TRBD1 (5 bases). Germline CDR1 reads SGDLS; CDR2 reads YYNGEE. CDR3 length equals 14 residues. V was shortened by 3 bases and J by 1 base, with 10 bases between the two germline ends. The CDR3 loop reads CASSGRDRNTEAFF. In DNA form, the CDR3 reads TGTGCCAGCAGCGGCCGGGACCGGAACACTGAAGCTTTCTTT.

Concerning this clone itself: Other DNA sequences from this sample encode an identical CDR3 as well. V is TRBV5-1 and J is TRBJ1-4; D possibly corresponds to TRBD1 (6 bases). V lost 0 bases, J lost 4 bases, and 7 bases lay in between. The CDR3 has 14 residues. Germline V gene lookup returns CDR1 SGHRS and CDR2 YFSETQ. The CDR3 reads CASSLGTVNEKLFF. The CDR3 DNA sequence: TGCGCCAGCAGCTTGGGGACAGTTAATGAAAAACTGTTTTTT.

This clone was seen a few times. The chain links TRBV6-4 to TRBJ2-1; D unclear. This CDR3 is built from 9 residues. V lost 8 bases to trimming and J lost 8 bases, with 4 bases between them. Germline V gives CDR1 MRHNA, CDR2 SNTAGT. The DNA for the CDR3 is TGTGCCAGCCCCGATGAGCAGTTCTTC. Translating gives CASPDEQFF.

CDR3 DNA sequence: TGTGCCAGTAAAACAAACCACGGACGACGAGCTCAAGAGACCCAGTACTTC. Translation: CASKTNHGRRAQETQYF. The chain combines TRBV19 with TRBJ2-5, with no clear D. The CDR3 runs 17 residues. CDR1 and CDR2 from the germline V gene are LNHDA and SQIVND (reference sequence). V lost 7 bases, J lost 2 bases, and 23 bases lay in between.

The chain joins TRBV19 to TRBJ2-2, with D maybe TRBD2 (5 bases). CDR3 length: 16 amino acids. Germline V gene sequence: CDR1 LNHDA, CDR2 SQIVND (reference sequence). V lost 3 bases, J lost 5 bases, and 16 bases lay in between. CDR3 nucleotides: TGTGCCAGTAGTATCGTGCTACCCTCGGGAACCGGGGAGCTGTTTTTT. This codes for CASSIVLPSGTGELFF.

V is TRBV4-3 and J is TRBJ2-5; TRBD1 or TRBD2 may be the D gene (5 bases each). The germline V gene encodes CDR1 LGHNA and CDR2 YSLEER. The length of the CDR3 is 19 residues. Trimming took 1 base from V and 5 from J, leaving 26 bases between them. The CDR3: CASSQGVFGAGPVRETQYF. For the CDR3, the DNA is TGCGCCAGCAGCCAAGGGGTTTTTGGGGCGGGTCCGGTTAGGGAGACCCAGTACTTC.

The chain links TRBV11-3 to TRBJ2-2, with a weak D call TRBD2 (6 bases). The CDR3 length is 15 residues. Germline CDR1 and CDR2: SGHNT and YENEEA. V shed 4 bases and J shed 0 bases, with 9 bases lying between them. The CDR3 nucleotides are TGTGCCAGCAGCTCGGGACTCACGAACACCGGGGAGCTGTTTTTT. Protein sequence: CASSSGLTNTGELFF.

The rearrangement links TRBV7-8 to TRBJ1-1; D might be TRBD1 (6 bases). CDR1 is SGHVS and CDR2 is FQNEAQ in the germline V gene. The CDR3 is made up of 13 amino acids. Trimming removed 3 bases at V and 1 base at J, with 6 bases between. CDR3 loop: CASSLGQNTEAFF. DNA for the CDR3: TGTGCCAGCAGCTTGGGACAGAACACTGAAGCTTTCTTT.

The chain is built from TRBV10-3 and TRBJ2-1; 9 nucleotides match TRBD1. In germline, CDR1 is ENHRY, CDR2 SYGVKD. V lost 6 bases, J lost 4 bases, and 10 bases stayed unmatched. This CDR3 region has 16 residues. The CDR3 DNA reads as TGTGCCATCAGGGACCAGTCCGGGACAGGGTACAATGAGCAGTTCTTC. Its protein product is CAIRDQSGTGYNEQFF.

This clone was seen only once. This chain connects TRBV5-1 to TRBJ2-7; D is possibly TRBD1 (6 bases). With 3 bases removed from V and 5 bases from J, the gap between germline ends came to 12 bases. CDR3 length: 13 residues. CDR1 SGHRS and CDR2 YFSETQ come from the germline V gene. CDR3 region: CASSSTGPHEQYF. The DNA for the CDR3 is TGCGCCAGCAGCTCCACAGGGCCCCACGAGCAGTACTTC.

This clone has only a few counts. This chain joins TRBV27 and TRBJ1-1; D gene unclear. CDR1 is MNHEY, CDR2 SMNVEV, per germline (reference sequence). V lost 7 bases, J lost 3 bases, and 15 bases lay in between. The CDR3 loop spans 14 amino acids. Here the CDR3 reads CASKMTSLYTEAFF. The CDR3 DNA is TGTGCCAGCAAAATGACCTCGCTGTACACTGAAGCTTTCTTT.

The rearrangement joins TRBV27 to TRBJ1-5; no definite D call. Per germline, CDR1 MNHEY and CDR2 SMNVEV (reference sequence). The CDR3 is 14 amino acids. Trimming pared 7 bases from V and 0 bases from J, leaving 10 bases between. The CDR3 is CASKRGGSNQPQHF. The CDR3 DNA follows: TGTGCCAGCAAGAGAGGCGGTAGCAATCAGCCCCAGCATTTT.

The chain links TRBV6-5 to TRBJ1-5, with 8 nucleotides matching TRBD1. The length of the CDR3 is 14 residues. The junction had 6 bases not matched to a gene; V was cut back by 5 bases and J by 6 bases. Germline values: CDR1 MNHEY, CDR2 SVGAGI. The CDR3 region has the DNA TGTGCCAGCAGTGAGTCAGGGGGCAGTCAGCCCCAGCATTTT. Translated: CASSESGGSQPQHF.

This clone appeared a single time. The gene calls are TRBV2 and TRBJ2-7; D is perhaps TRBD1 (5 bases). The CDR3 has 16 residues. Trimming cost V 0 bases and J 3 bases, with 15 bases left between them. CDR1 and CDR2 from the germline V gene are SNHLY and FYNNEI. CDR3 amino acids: CASSEATLAGYYEQYF. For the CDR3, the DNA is TGTGCCAGCAGTGAAGCGACTTTAGCAGGGTACTACGAGCAGTACTTC.

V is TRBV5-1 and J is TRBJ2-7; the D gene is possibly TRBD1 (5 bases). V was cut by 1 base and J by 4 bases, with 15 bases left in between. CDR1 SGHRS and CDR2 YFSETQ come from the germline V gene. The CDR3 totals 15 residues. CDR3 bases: TGCGCCAGCAGCTTGTCCTGGGGCCCAACTTACGAGCAGTACTTC. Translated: CASSLSWGPTYEQYF.

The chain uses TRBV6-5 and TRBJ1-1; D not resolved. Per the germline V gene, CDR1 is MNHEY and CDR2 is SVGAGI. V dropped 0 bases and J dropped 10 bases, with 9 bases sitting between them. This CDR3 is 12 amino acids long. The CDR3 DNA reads TGTGCCAGCAGTTACTCCGAGGGAGCAGCTTTCTTT. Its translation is CASSYSEGAAFF.

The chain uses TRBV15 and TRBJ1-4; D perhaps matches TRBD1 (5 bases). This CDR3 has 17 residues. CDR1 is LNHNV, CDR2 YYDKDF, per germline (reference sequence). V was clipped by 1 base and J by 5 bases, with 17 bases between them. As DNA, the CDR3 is TGTGCCACCAGCAGAGCTCCCTCGGGACGACTGAATGAAAAACTGTTTTTT. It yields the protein CATSRAPSGRLNEKLFF.

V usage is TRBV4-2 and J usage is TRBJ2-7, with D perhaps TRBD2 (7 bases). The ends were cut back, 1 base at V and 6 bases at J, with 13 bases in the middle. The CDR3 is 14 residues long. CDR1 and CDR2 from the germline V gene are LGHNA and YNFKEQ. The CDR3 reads CASSQGGGLGEQYF. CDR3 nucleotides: TGTGCCAGCAGCCAAGGGGGGGGCCTTGGCGAGCAGTACTTC.

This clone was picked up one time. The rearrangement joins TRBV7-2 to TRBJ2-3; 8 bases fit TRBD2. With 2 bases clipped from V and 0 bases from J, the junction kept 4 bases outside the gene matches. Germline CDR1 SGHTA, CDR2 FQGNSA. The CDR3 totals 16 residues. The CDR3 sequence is CASSLLGGDSTDTQYF. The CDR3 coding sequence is TGTGCCAGCAGCTTACTCGGGGGGGACAGCACAGATACGCAGTATTTT.

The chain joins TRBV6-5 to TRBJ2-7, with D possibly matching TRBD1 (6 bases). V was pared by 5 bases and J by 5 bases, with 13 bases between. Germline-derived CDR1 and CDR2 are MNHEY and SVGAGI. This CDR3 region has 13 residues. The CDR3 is CASSKQGVHEQYF. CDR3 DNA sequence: TGTGCCAGCAGTAAACAGGGCGTCCACGAGCAGTACTTC.

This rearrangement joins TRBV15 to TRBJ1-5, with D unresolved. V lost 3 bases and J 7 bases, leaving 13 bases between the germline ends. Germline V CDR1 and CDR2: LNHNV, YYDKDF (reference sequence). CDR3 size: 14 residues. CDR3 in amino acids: CATSSTRNGQPQHF. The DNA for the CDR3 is TGTGCCACCAGCAGTACCCGAAATGGCCAGCCCCAGCATTTT. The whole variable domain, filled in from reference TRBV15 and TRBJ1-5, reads DAMVIQNPRYQVTQFGKPVTLSCSQTLNHNVMYWYQQKSSQAPKLLFHYYDKDFNNEADTPDNFQSRRPNTSFCFLDIRSPGLGDTAMYLCATSSTRNGQPQHFGDGTRLSIL.